The text below deals with one T cell receptor (beta chain). The sample belongs to a study of blood T cell repertoires in COVID-19. This table comes from immunoSEQ multiplex PCR, and its TCRdb copy is limited to in-frame clones, with some not included. The profile covers under 450,000 clones, with about 90% appearing a single time and just under 3% taken by the ten largest. With V trimmed by 7 bases and J by 7 bases, 9 bases remained unmatched. The CDR3 length is 14 residues. CDR1 is MDHEN, CDR2 SYDVKM, per germline. This chain uses TRBV28 with TRBJ2-7; 11 positions match TRBD2. The receptor's source is a woman between 25 and 40 years old who had recovered from COVID-19. Sequencing was done on a sample of PBMCs or T cells enriched from blood (not recorded which). CDR3 nucleotide sequence: TGTGCCAGCATTCATAGCGGGAGGGCCGGGGAGCAGTACTTC. This codes for CASIHSGRAGEQYF. The full variable domain, its missing parts supplied by reference TRBV28 and TRBJ2-7, is DVKVTQSSRYLVKRTGEKVFLECVQDMDHENMFWYRQDPGLGLRLIYFSYDVKMKEKGDIPEGYSVSREKKERFSLILESASTNQTSMYLCASIHSGRAGEQYFGPGTRLTVT.